This is a list of T cell receptor beta chains from one sample in a study of blood T cell repertoires in COVID-19. Libraries were prepared by immunoSEQ multiplex PCR; TCRdb keeps only in-frame clonotypes and omits some of them. The data hold fewer than 250,000 clones, with approximately 86% observed a single time. Sequencing was performed on PBMCs or T cells enriched from blood (not recorded which). The receptors originated from a middle-aged woman with acute COVID-19. Both conserved end residues are part of each CDR3. The listing skips clone size in some rows; elsewhere it reads once, few, many or a size class.

>TRBJ2-2|once|TRBV12-3/TRBV12-4
CASRPGRIGELFF
>TRBJ1-4|-|TRBV14
CASSQTGAVNEKLFF
>TRBJ1-5|-|TRBV19
CASSIQGSSGNQPQHF
>TRBJ2-5|-|TRBV28
CASSNNQPGGETQYF
>TRBJ2-1|-|TRBV9
CASSETSVTYNEQFF
>TRBJ2-3|-|TRBV5-1
CASSPTGLAGVTDTQYF
>TRBJ1-5|-|TRBV28
CASSSVNQPQHF
>TRBJ2-3|-|TRBV3-1/TRBV3-2
CASSQDWVGTGGAADTQYF
>TRBJ1-2|-|TRBV29-1
CSVQDVGGYTF
>TRBJ1-1|-|TRBV6-5
CASSLTNANTEAFF
>TRBJ1-2|-|TRBV5-4
CASSFGLNYGYTF
>TRBJ1-5|-|TRBV6-5
CASSPGGNQPQHF
>TRBJ1-5|-|TRBV6-6
CASSSTREKPQHF
>TRBJ1-5|once|TRBV28
CASSSLLRPQHF
>TRBJ2-7|-|TRBV27
CASSPLRTGSYYEQYF
>TRBJ2-1|-|TRBV14
CASSQFTSGYNEQFF
>TRBJ2-7|few|TRBV6-5
CASRSGQAHEQYF
>TRBJ1-2|-|TRBV5-1
CASSLEGVYGYTF
>TRBJ1-6|once|TRBV28
CASSLGGAGWSPLHF
>TRBJ2-3|-|TRBV28
CASSSAGQGIMTDTQYF
>TRBJ2-7|-|TRBV14
CASSQGQGSYEQYF
>TRBJ1-4|-|TRBV5-1
CASRATGGATNEKLFF
>TRBJ1-6|-|TRBV4-1
CASSQDPTRREALHF
>TRBJ1-2|once|TRBV13
CASSETTSGGYTF
>TRBJ2-3|-|TRBV3-1/TRBV3-2
CASSQDWVAGGRTDTQYF
>TRBJ2-7|-|TRBV4-1
CASSQVGTSYEQYF
>TRBJ2-5|few|TRBV5-1
CASSPGGQQETQYF
>TRBJ2-1|-|TRBV24-1
CATSDTGTSAHNEQFF
>TRBJ2-7|-|TRBV27
CASSLREQYF